The 19 T cell receptor beta chains reported below all come from one sample, sequenced in a study of T cell responses to AZD1222 COVID-19 vaccine. Clones were sequenced by immunoSEQ multiplex PCR, and TCRdb holds only the in-frame ones, with some missing. The sample holds about 95,000 clones, around 90% seen once. This specimen was peripheral blood, taken on day 0 of AZD1222 vaccination. Receptor source: an adult in good health.

This clone was observed a handful of times. V gene TRBV5-4 combines with J gene TRBJ2-7; maybe TRBD2 (6 bases). This CDR3 spans 14 amino acids. CDR1 is SGHNT and CDR2 is YYREEE in the germline V gene (reference sequence). The germline V and J ends were trimmed by 4 bases and 2 bases, with 13 bases remaining between them. CDR3 nucleotides: TGTGCCAGCAGCCGTATGGGACTCCCCTACGAGCAGTACTTC. This codes for CASSRMGLPYEQYF.

This chain uses TRBV29-1 with TRBJ1-1; TRBD1 agrees at 7 bases. CDR3 length: 13 residues. J lost 1 base, V lost 6 bases, and 5 bases had no gene match. Germline-derived CDR1 and CDR2 are SQVTM and ANQGSEA. CDR3 amino acids: CSVGQETNTEAFF. The DNA of the CDR3 is TGCAGCGTCGGACAGGAGACGAACACTGAAGCTTTCTTT.

The chain carries TRBV10-2 and TRBJ2-2; D ambiguous. This CDR3 region has 14 residues. The V end lost 6 bases, the J end lost 3 bases, and 11 bases lay between the germline ends. Per the germline V gene, CDR1 is WSHSY and CDR2 is SAAADI. The CDR3: CASSFDLYTGELFF. In nucleotides, the CDR3 is TGCGCCAGCAGCTTCGACTTATACACCGGGGAGCTGTTTTTT.

The chain carries TRBV6-5 and TRBJ1-2; weak D call: TRBD1 (6 bases). Trimming pared 7 bases from V and 5 bases from J, leaving 14 bases between. The CDR3 is 13 amino acids. Germline V lookup: CDR1 MNHEY, CDR2 SVGAGI. The CDR3 loop is CASKFQGRYGYTF. The CDR3 nucleotides are TGTGCCAGCAAGTTTCAGGGGAGGTATGGCTACACCTTC.

The chain links TRBV10-2 to TRBJ1-6; 9 bases agree with TRBD1. The CDR3 totals 12 residues. V shed 10 bases, J shed 9 bases, and the junction held 4 bases outside the gene matches. Germline CDR1 is WSHSY and CDR2 is SAAADI. CDR3 DNA sequence: TGCGCCACGCGGGACAGGGCTTCACCCCTCCACTTT. Translating gives CATRDRASPLHF.

The chain has TRBV5-8 and TRBJ1-4; unclear D gene. The CDR3 is 14 residues long. V gave up 4 bases and J gave up 0 bases, with 7 bases separating them. Germline V CDR1 and CDR2: SGHTS, YDEGEE. The CDR3 region is CASSLPATNEKLFF. CDR3 sequence (DNA): TGTGCCAGCAGCCTGCCGGCAACTAATGAAAAACTGTTTTTT. The variable domain in full, with the rest retrieved from reference TRBV5-8 and TRBJ1-4, is EAGVTQSPTHLIKTRGQQATLRCSPISGHTSVYWYQQALGLGLQFLLWYDEGEERNRGNFPPRFSGRQFPNYSSELNVNALELEDSALYLCASSLPATNEKLFFGSGTQLSVL.

The CDR3 DNA follows: TGTGCCAGCAGCCCTCAGGGGGCCGAGGGAGATACGCAGTATTTT. Its translation: CASSPQGAEGDTQYF. The chain links TRBV7-9 to TRBJ2-3, with TRBD1 identical over 8 bases. V dropped 5 bases and J dropped 5; count of bases not matched to a gene: 9. Germline V lookup: CDR1 SEHNR, CDR2 FQNEAQ (reference sequence). This CDR3 region has 15 residues.

The V and J genes are TRBV5-5 and TRBJ1-1; 10 bases fit TRBD1. CDR1 SGHKS and CDR2 YYEKEE come from the germline V gene (reference sequence). V was clipped by 4 bases and J by 0 bases; unmatched bases: 9. There are 17 residues in the CDR3. The CDR3, as DNA: TGTGCCAGCAGCCCTGGGACAGGGGTCACCATGAACACTGAAGCTTTCTTT. This encodes CASSPGTGVTMNTEAFF.

The chain carries TRBV5-1 and TRBJ2-5; D may be TRBD1 (6 bases). The CDR3 sequence is 14 residues long. Germline V gene sequence: CDR1 SGHRS, CDR2 YFSETQ. V lost 2 bases and J lost 5, with 13 bases in between. The CDR3 loop reads CASSLQGSGETQYF. As DNA, the CDR3 is TGCGCCAGCAGCTTACAGGGTTCAGGGGAGACCCAGTACTTC.

This clone was detected only a few times. The chain couples TRBV7-2 to TRBJ1-2, with unresolved D. The V gene's germline CDR1 is SGHTA and CDR2 FQGNSA. The ends were cut back, 5 bases at V and 5 bases at J, with 9 bases in the middle. The CDR3 is 12 amino acids. CDR3 sequence reads: CASSPGFYGYTF. The CDR3 bases are TGTGCCAGCAGCCCCGGTTTTTATGGCTACACCTTC.

The CDR3 spells CASSQTGEGSPLHF. Here the CDR3 DNA reads TGTGCCAGCAGCCAAACGGGAGAGGGTTCACCCCTCCACTTT. The rearrangement uses TRBV3-1 (or the pseudogene TRBV3-2) and TRBJ1-6; D uncertain. Germline CDR1 reads LGHDT; CDR2 reads YNNKEL (reference sequence). Trimming stripped 2 bases from V and 9 bases from J, with 11 bases between. This CDR3 contains 14 residues.

The genes are TRBV30 and TRBJ1-4; 7 bases match TRBD1. Germline-derived CDR1 and CDR2 are GTSNPN and SVGIG (reference sequence). The CDR3 covers 11 residues. Trimming at V came to 4 bases and at J to 11 bases, leaving 4 bases not matched to a gene. In nucleotides, the CDR3 is TGTGCCTGGACGACAGGGCCGAAACTGTTTTTT. Its protein product is CAWTTGPKLFF.

This rearrangement joins TRBV5-8 to TRBJ1-6; D is unresolved. The V end was cut by 3 bases, the J end by 8 bases, with 9 bases between. The CDR3 sequence is 13 residues long. Germline V gives CDR1 SGHTS, CDR2 YDEGEE. The chain's CDR3 is CASSSSWDSPLHF. In nucleotides, the CDR3 is TGTGCCAGCAGCTCATCGTGGGATTCACCCCTCCACTTT.

The V and J genes are TRBV15 and TRBJ1-1; unclear D gene. CDR1 is LNHNV, CDR2 YYDKDF, per germline (reference sequence). The V end lost 5 bases, the J end lost 0 bases, and 19 bases lay between the germline ends. There are 17 residues in the CDR3. The CDR3: CATSWEGPGSMNTEAFF. CDR3 in DNA: TGTGCCACCAGCTGGGAGGGTCCGGGCTCGATGAACACTGAAGCTTTCTTT.

The chain couples TRBV7-2 to TRBJ1-6; 9 positions agree with TRBD1. The CDR3 covers 16 residues. V dropped 2 bases and J dropped 7; count of bases not matched to a gene: 6. Germline lookup yields CDR1 SGHTA and CDR2 FQGNSA. CDR3 in DNA: TGTGCCAGCAGCTTACACCGGGGGACAGGGAATTCACCCCTCCACTTT. Amino acids: CASSLHRGTGNSPLHF.

This clone has just one count. The J gene is TRBJ1-2, the V gene TRBV6-2 or TRBV6-3; no reliable D call. The CDR3 sequence is 14 residues long. The germline CDR1 and CDR2 sequences are MNHEY and SVGEGT. The V end lost 0 bases, the J end lost 4 bases, and 9 bases lay between the germline ends. The CDR3 bases are TGTGCCAGCAGTTACTCGCCGCGGATCTATGGCTACACCTTC. Protein product: CASSYSPRIYGYTF.

This chain uses TRBV11-2 with TRBJ1-6; 10 bases are a match to TRBD1. Unmatched junction bases numbered 5, after V lost 4 bases and J lost 8 bases. Germline loops: CDR1 SGHAT, CDR2 FQNNGV. CDR3 length: 15 amino acids. CDR3 protein: CASSSTGGPYSPLHF. CDR3 bases: TGTGCCAGCAGCTCGACAGGGGGCCCGTATTCACCCCTCCACTTT.

The rearrangement links TRBV7-9 to TRBJ1-2; D gene uncertain. The CDR3 has 14 amino acids. Germline CDR1 is SEHNR and CDR2 is FQNEAQ (reference sequence). V dropped 4 bases and J dropped 2 bases, with 11 bases sitting between them. Here the CDR3 DNA reads TGTGCCAGCAGCTCGCCACAAGGGAACTATGGCTACACCTTC. Protein sequence: CASSSPQGNYGYTF.

The chain is built from TRBV29-1 and TRBJ2-3; maybe TRBD1 (6 bases). Trimming pared 6 bases from V and 0 bases from J, leaving 16 bases between. The CDR3 spans 15 residues. Germline values: CDR1 SQVTM, CDR2 ANQGSEA. DNA of the CDR3: TGCAGCGTCCCCTCGACAGGTTCTAGCACAGATACGCAGTATTTT. It encodes CSVPSTGSSTDTQYF.